Listed below are T cell receptor beta chains from one sample, sequenced in a study of vaccination effects on CD4 cells after COVID-19. Here immunoSEQ multiplex PCR was the method, and the copy in TCRdb shows in-frame clones only, minus some. In the table there are about 73,000 clones, 65% to 80% of which are singletons. Their antigens remain unidentified. The sample was CD4+ T cells from PBMCs cultured with HCoV-NL63 spike peptides, taken before COVID-19 vaccination. All receptors derive from a human donor who received a COVID-19 vaccine. Both conserved end residues are part of each CDR3.

j_gene: TRBJ2-3; v_gene: TRBV6-1; CDR3aa: CASSGPSGSSTDTQYF
j_gene: TRBJ2-2; v_gene: TRBV19; CDR3aa: CASTPSFRQGGDTGELFF
j_gene: TRBJ2-2; v_gene: TRBV7-2; CDR3aa: CASSWKGGTGELFF
j_gene: TRBJ1-1; v_gene: TRBV5-1; CDR3aa: CASSLFRGPTPEAFF
j_gene: TRBJ1-1; v_gene: TRBV14; CDR3aa: CASSLVGLQAFF
j_gene: TRBJ2-3; v_gene: TRBV7-2; CDR3aa: CASSSGRGSTDTQYF
j_gene: TRBJ1-2; v_gene: TRBV12-3/TRBV12-4; CDR3aa: CASSPGQGTYTF
j_gene: TRBJ1-4; v_gene: TRBV4-1; CDR3aa: CASSQGRQPNEKLFF
j_gene: TRBJ2-2; v_gene: TRBV4-3; CDR3aa: CASSQEGGFLDRNTGELFF
j_gene: TRBJ1-1; v_gene: TRBV6-2/TRBV6-3; CDR3aa: CASSYSRGGWDMNTEAFF
j_gene: TRBJ1-6; v_gene: TRBV4-1; CDR3aa: CASSRQGRDSPLHF
j_gene: TRBJ1-4; v_gene: TRBV7-2; CDR3aa: CASSSTPGQGEKLFF
j_gene: TRBJ1-4; v_gene: TRBV28; CDR3aa: CASRTTNEKLFF
j_gene: TRBJ1-1; v_gene: TRBV12-5; CDR3aa: CASGSRPGGTLSEAFF
j_gene: TRBJ2-3; v_gene: TRBV5-5; CDR3aa: CASSMGVTGTDTQYF
j_gene: TRBJ1-1; v_gene: TRBV6-5; CDR3aa: CASRPRQGLTEAFF
j_gene: TRBJ1-2; v_gene: TRBV28; CDR3aa: CASRPSDRVNGYTF
j_gene: TRBJ2-5; v_gene: TRBV24-1; CDR3aa: CATSDGGRVQETQYF
j_gene: TRBJ2-5; v_gene: TRBV9; CDR3aa: CASSVVLDSKETQYF
j_gene: TRBJ2-2; v_gene: TRBV11-3; CDR3aa: CASSNLAIGTGELFF
j_gene: TRBJ1-3; v_gene: TRBV2; CDR3aa: CASTGFASGNTIYF
j_gene: TRBJ2-3; v_gene: TRBV5-4; CDR3aa: CASSQGATDTQYF
j_gene: TRBJ2-3; v_gene: TRBV12-5; CDR3aa: CASGLVRTSGGPNTQYF
j_gene: TRBJ1-1; v_gene: TRBV9; CDR3aa: CASSVDVMNTEAFF
j_gene: TRBJ1-3; v_gene: TRBV4-2; CDR3aa: CASSQGQTGNTIYF
j_gene: TRBJ2-2; v_gene: TRBV5-1; CDR3aa: CASSLVRAAGGLTGELFF
j_gene: TRBJ2-1; v_gene: TRBV6-6; CDR3aa: CASSTPGQVLLYEQFF
j_gene: TRBJ2-3; v_gene: TRBV18; CDR3aa: CASSPLAGSTDTQYF
j_gene: TRBJ1-2; v_gene: TRBV29-1; CDR3aa: CSVEALRDGKGGYTF
j_gene: TRBJ1-1; v_gene: TRBV4-3; CDR3aa: CASSRTGNINTEAFF
j_gene: TRBJ2-5; v_gene: TRBV4-1; CDR3aa: CASSQGPGQGGQETQYF
j_gene: TRBJ1-2; v_gene: TRBV30; CDR3aa: CAGGWGGYTF
j_gene: TRBJ2-2; v_gene: TRBV29-1; CDR3aa: CSVGKRGGVTGELFF
j_gene: TRBJ2-1; v_gene: TRBV19; CDR3aa: CASSIEPIRAGLEQFF
j_gene: TRBJ1-1; v_gene: TRBV30; CDR3aa: CAWSAEHRPMNTEAFF
j_gene: TRBJ2-5; v_gene: TRBV5-1; CDR3aa: CASRLGTGGLQETQYF